A single sample gave rise to the 5 T cell receptor beta chains below, sequenced in a study of blood T cell repertoires in COVID-19. TCRdb keeps only in-frame clones here, not all; method: immunoSEQ multiplex PCR. Among approximately 240,000 clones listed, approximately 84% were seen once. The sequenced sample consisted of peripheral blood. The receptors shown here come from a young woman who had recovered from COVID-19.

The J gene is TRBJ2-7, the V gene TRBV3-1 (or the pseudogene TRBV3-2), with 7 nucleotides matching TRBD1. CDR3 size: 17 residues. V lost 4 bases and J lost 0; bases outside the gene matches: 12. CDR1 and CDR2 (germline): LGHDT, YNNKEL (reference sequence). CDR3 DNA sequence: TGTGCCAGCAGCCCCCGCTTGAGGGGGCTGAGCTCCTACGAGCAGTACTTC. Its protein product is CASSPRLRGLSSYEQYF.

The CDR3 region has the DNA TGCGCCAGCAGCCAAGATCCCCAGGGCAGCCCTGGGGCCAACGTCCTGACTTTC. Amino acids: CASSQDPQGSPGANVLTF. The V call is TRBV4-3, the J call TRBJ2-6, with D perhaps matching TRBD1 (5 bases). There are 18 residues in the CDR3. CDR1 and CDR2 (germline): LGHNA, YSLEER. V was trimmed by 0 bases and J by 2 bases, leaving 14 bases between them.

This rearrangement joins TRBV27 to TRBJ2-3, with 8 positions matching TRBD1. The V gene end was trimmed by 0 bases and the J gene end by 2 bases; junction bases not matched to a gene: 1. CDR1 and CDR2 from the germline V gene are MNHEY and SMNVEV (reference sequence). The CDR3 spans 15 residues. In DNA, the CDR3 is TGTGCCAGCAGTTTATCGGGACAGGACACAGATACGCAGTATTTT. Its protein product is CASSLSGQDTDTQYF.

The chain combines TRBV29-1 with TRBJ2-7; perhaps D is TRBD1 or TRBD2 (6 bases each). The CDR3 is 12 residues long. Germline CDR1 SQVTM, CDR2 ANQGSEA. The ends were cut back, 7 bases at V and 1 base at J, with 11 bases in the middle. CDR3 region: CSGGADSYEQYF. CDR3 bases: TGCAGCGGGGGGGCCGATTCCTACGAGCAGTACTTC.

The rearrangement joins TRBV4-1 to TRBJ2-1, with D unclear. Trimming removed 3 bases at V and 7 bases at J, with 10 bases between. The germline V gene encodes CDR1 MGHRA and CDR2 YSYEKL. This CDR3 is built from 13 residues. The CDR3 region is CASSHGLVNEQFF. The DNA of the CDR3 is TGCGCCAGCAGCCATGGGCTGGTAAATGAGCAGTTCTTC.